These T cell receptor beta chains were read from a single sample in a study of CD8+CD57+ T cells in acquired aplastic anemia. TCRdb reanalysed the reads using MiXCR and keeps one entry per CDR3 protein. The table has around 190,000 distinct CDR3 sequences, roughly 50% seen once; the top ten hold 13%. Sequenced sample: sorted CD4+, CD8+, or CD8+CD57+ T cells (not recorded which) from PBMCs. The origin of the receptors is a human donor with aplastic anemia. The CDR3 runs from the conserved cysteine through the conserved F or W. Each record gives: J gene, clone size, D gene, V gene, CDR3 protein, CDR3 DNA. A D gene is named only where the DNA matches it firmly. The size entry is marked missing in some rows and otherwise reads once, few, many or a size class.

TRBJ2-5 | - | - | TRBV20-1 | CSATPAQYF | TGCAGTGCTACCCCGGCCCAGTACTTC
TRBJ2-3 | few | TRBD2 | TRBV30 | CAWSGTSGADTQYF | TGTGCCTGGAGTGGGACTAGCGGGGCAGATACGCAGTATTTT
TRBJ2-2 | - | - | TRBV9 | CASTLLGGELFF | TGTGCCAGCACCCTACTAGGCGGGGAGCTGTTTTTT
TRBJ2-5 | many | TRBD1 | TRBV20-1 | CSAVQGVQETQYF | TGCAGTGCAGTACAGGGGGTCCAAGAGACCCAGTACTTC
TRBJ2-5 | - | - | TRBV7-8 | CASSLASTHQETQYF | TGTGCCAGCAGCTTAGCGTCAACCCACCAAGAGACCCAGTACTTC
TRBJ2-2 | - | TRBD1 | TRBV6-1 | CASSELQGATGELFF | TGTGCCAGCAGTGAACTACAGGGGGCTACCGGGGAGCTGTTTTTT
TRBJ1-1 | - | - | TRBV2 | CASSVGGSQMNTEAFF | TGTGCCAGCAGTGTGGGGGGGTCCCAGATGAACACTGAAGCTTTCTTT
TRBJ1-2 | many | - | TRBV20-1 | CSALLIGASYGYTF | TGCAGTGCTCTCTTAATAGGAGCTAGTTATGGCTACACCTTC
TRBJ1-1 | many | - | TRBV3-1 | CASSQAYRNTEAFF | TGTGCCAGCAGCCAGGCTTATCGGAACACTGAAGCTTTCTTT
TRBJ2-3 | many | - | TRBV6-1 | CASSEVPSGRSTDTQYF | TGTGCCAGCAGTGAAGTCCCGTCGGGCAGGTCCACAGATACGCAGTATTTT
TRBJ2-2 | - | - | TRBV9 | CASSLEDRELFF | TGTGCCAGCAGCTTGGAGGACAGGGAGCTGTTTTTT
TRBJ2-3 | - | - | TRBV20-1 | CSARPGLPSTDTQYF | TGCAGTGCTAGACCGGGACTTCCTAGCACAGATACGCAGTATTTT
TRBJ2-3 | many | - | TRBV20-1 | CSARGGGQADTQYF | TGCAGTGCTAGAGGGGGGGGCCAGGCAGATACGCAGTATTTT
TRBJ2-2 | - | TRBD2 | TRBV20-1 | CSARLAGGHGELFF | TGCAGTGCAAGACTAGCGGGGGGCCACGGGGAGCTGTTTTTT
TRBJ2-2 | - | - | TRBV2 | CASSEVATLQFFGELFF | -
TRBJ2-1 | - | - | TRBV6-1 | CASVDENFGQFF | TGTGCCAGCGTCGATGAAAACTTTGGCCAGTTCTTC
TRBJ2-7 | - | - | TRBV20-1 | CSARAGYEQYF | TGCAGTGCTAGGGCTGGATACGAGCAGTACTTC
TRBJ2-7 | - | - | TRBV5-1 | CASSLGPVGNYEQYF | TGCGCCAGCAGCTTGGGACCAGTGGGGAACTACGAGCAGTACTTC
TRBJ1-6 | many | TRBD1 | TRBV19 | CASSRQGMNSPLHF | TGTGCCAGTAGCCGACAGGGTATGAATTCACCCCTCCACTTT
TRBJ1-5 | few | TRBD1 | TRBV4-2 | CASSPSGTATSNQPQHF | TGTGCCAGCAGCCCAAGCGGGACAGCCACTTCCAATCAGCCCCAGCATTTT
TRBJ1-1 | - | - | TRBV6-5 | CASSYSRDLGAEAFF | TGTGCCAGCAGTTACTCGAGAGACCTTGGCGCTGAAGCTTTCTTT
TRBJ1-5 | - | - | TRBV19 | CASHLVGIAQPQHF | TGTGCCAGTCACCTTGTCGGGATTGCGCAGCCCCAGCATTTT
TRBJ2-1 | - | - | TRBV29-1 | CSVAQESSYNEQFF | TGCAGCGTTGCACAAGAGAGCTCCTACAATGAGCAGTTCTTC
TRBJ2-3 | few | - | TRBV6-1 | CASIRTRSTDTQYF | TGTGCCAGCATCCGTACTAGAAGCACAGATACGCAGTATTTT
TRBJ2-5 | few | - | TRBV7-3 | CASQATSGETQYF | TGTGCCAGCCAGGCAACTAGTGGGGAGACCCAGTACTTC
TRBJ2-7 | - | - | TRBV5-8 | CASSFMDGAYEQYF | TGTGCCAGCAGCTTCATGGACGGAGCCTACGAGCAGTACTTC
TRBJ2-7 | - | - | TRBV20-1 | CSARDRSGDYEQYF | TGCAGTGCTAGAGATCGCTCGGGGGATTACGAGCAGTACTTC
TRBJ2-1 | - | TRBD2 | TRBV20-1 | CSAESGTSGYNEQFF | TGCAGTGCCGAGTCCGGGACTAGCGGCTACAATGAGCAGTTCTTC
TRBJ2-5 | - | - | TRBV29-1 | CSVEDREQETQYF | TGCAGCGTTGAAGATCGAGAACAAGAGACCCAGTACTTC
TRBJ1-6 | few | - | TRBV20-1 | CSASQDSYNSPLHF | TGCAGTGCTAGCCAGGATTCCTATAATTCACCCCTCCACTTT